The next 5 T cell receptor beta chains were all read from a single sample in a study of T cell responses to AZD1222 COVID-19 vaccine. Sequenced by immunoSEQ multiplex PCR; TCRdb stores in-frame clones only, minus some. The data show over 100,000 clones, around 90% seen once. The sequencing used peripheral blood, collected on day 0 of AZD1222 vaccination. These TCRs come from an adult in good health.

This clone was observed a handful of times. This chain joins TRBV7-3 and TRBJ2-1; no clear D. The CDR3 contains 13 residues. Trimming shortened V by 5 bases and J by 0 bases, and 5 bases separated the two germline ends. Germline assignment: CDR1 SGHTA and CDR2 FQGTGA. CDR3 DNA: TGTGCCAGCAGCACTAACTCCTACAATGAGCAGTTCTTC. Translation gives CASSTNSYNEQFF.

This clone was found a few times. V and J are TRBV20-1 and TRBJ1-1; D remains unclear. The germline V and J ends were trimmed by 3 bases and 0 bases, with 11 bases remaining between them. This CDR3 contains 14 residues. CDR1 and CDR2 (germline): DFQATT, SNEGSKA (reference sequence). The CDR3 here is CSASAGFMNTEAFF. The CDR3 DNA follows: TGCAGTGCTAGTGCCGGATTCATGAACACTGAAGCTTTCTTT.

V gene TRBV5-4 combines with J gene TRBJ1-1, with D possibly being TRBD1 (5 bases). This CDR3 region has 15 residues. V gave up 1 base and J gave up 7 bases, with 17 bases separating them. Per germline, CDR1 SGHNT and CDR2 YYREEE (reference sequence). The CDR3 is CASSLRQGRTLEAFF. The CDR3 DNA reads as TGTGCCAGCAGCTTGCGCCAGGGACGGACCCTTGAAGCTTTCTTT.

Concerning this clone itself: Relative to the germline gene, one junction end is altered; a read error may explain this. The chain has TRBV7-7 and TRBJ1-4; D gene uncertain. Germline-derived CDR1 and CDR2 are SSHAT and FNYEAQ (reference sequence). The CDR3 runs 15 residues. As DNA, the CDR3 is TGTGCTAGCAGCCGAACGGACGGAGTTAATGAAAAACTGTTTTTT. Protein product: CASSRTDGVNEKLFF.

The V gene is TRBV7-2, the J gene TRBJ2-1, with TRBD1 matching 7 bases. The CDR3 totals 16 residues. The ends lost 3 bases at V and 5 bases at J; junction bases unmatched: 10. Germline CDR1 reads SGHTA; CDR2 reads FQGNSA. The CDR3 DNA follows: TGTGCCAGCAGCTTCCCGACACAGGGGACCAACAATGAGCAGTTCTTC. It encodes CASSFPTQGTNNEQFF.